The rows below give T cell receptor beta chains drawn from one sample of a study of beta chain features in type 1 diabetes. Measured with immunoSEQ multiplex PCR; TCRdb has only the in-frame clones, and not every one. The sample records hundreds of thousands of clones, roughly 10% being singletons. The sample consisted of naive CD4+ T cells from blood. The receptors shown here come from a man aged 30 to 45 with type 1 diabetes. The CDR3 runs from the conserved cysteine through the conserved F or W. Fields, in order: clone size, J gene, V gene, D gene, CDR3 protein, CDR3 DNA. D genes are given only for firm matches. Size tells how often a clone was seen (once, few, many) or the class of an expanded clone, and some rows leave it out.

>-|TRBJ2-7|TRBV6-4|-
CASRPSAGISSYEQYF
TGTGCCAGCAGACCCTCGGCGGGCATTAGCTCCTACGAGCAGTACTTC
>-|TRBJ1-5|TRBV2|-
CASSETGLGQPQHF
TGTGCCAGCAGTGAAACAGGGCTGGGGCAGCCCCAGCATTTT
>once|TRBJ1-5|TRBV4-1|-
CASSQGGPPQHF
TGCGCCAGCAGCCAAGGGGGCCCGCCCCAGCATTTT
>few|TRBJ2-7|TRBV28|-
CASSLMGLTYEQYF
TGTGCCAGCAGCCTAATGGGACTCACCTACGAGCAGTACTTC
>few|TRBJ2-1|TRBV7-9|TRBD2
CASSPRVGRDEQFF
TGTGCCAGCAGCCCCAGGGTGGGGAGGGATGAGCAGTTCTTC
>few|TRBJ1-1|TRBV28|-
CASSLPGNTEAFF
TGTGCCAGCAGTTTACCCGGGAACACTGAAGCTTTCTTT
>-|TRBJ2-7|TRBV19|TRBD1
CASSLTLGNRGSEQYF
TGTGCCAGTAGCCTTACTCTCGGTAACAGGGGTAGCGAGCAGTACTTC
>few|TRBJ1-5|TRBV11-2|TRBD1
CASSRQTGEGWPQHF
TGTGCCAGCAGCCGACAGACAGGGGAGGGTTGGCCCCAGCATTTT
>-|TRBJ1-2|TRBV19|TRBD1
CASRPSGDRYFYGYTF
TGTGCCAGTAGACCCTCGGGGGACAGATATTTCTATGGCTACACCTTC
>few|TRBJ2-5|TRBV5-4|-
CASRGAGPQETQYF
TGTGCCAGCAGGGGGGCAGGCCCGCAAGAGACCCAGTACTTC
>few|TRBJ2-7|TRBV29-1|TRBD2
CSAGGDEQYF
TGCAGCGCGGGGGGAGACGAGCAGTACTTC
>few|TRBJ2-2|TRBV5-1|TRBD1
CASSLPAGGFTGELFF
TGCGCCAGCAGCTTGCCGGCAGGGGGCTTCACCGGGGAGCTGTTTTTT
>-|TRBJ2-1|TRBV7-6|-
CASSSTSIHNEQFF
TGTGCCAGCAGCTCAACTAGTATCCACAATGAGCAGTTCTTC
>few|TRBJ2-7|TRBV6-6|-
CASSYSHITGEQYF
TGTGCCAGCAGTTATTCCCACATTACAGGCGAGCAGTACTTC
>few|TRBJ2-3|TRBV9|-
CASSVVGSDPDTQYF
TGTGCCAGCAGCGTAGTGGGTAGCGATCCAGATACGCAGTATTTT
>few|TRBJ2-1|TRBV7-3|-
CASSLLGRDSLNEQFF
TGTGCCAGCAGCTTATTGGGGCGGGACAGTCTCAATGAGCAGTTCTTC
>few|TRBJ2-7|TRBV5-4|-
CASSLAGLYEQYF
TGTGCCAGCAGTTTGGCAGGCCTTTACGAGCAGTACTTC
>-|TRBJ1-4|TRBV18|TRBD1
CASSPRTGVTEKLFF
TGTGCCAGCTCACCAAGGACAGGGGTGACTGAAAAACTGTTTTTT
>few|TRBJ2-3|TRBV9|-
CASSKTSVVTDTQYF
TGTGCCAGCAGCAAGACTAGTGTTGTCACAGATACGCAGTATTTT
>few|TRBJ2-2|TRBV7-3|-
CASSIDSSGGELFF
TGTGCCAGCAGCATCGACAGTTCCGGCGGGGAGCTGTTTTTT
>few|TRBJ2-1|TRBV28|TRBD2
CASSFSSLAVLYNEQFF
TGTGCCAGCAGTTTCTCGTCCCTAGCGGTCTTATACAATGAGCAGTTCTTC
>few|TRBJ2-5|TRBV6-5|-
CASKGGDQETQYF
TGTGCCAGCAAAGGAGGGGACCAAGAGACCCAGTACTTC
>few|TRBJ1-1|TRBV30|-
CAWSVSTEAFF
TGTGCCTGGAGTGTGTCTACTGAAGCTTTCTTT
>-|TRBJ1-2|TRBV5-1|TRBD1
CARETGRELGGYTF
TGCGCCAGAGAGACAGGGCGCGAGTTGGGCGGCTACACCTTC
>few|TRBJ2-7|TRBV23-1|-
CASSQQQGMGNEQYF
TGCGCCAGCAGTCAACAACAGGGAATGGGGAACGAGCAGTACTTC
>-|TRBJ2-3|TRBV4-3|-
CASSQGLRSSTDTQYF
TGCGCCAGCAGCCAAGGCCTGCGGTCTAGCACAGATACGCAGTATTTT
>few|TRBJ2-2|TRBV9|TRBD1
CASSARGLLDTGELFF
TGTGCCAGCAGCGCCAGGGGGTTATTGGACACCGGGGAGCTGTTTTTT
>few|TRBJ2-7|TRBV7-2|-
CASSKGAGGPYEQYF
TGTGCCAGCAGCAAGGGGGCGGGGGGACCCTACGAGCAGTACTTC
>-|TRBJ1-3|TRBV30|-
CAWGGEGFSGNTIYF
TGTGCCTGGGGTGGAGAGGGATTCTCTGGAAACACCATATATTTT
>-|TRBJ1-1|TRBV5-6|-
CASSVRRGTEAFF
TGTGCCAGCAGCGTTCGGAGGGGAACTGAAGCTTTCTTT
>-|TRBJ2-2|TRBV5-1|-
CASSLDARETGELFF
TGCGCCAGCAGCTTGGATGCCAGGGAAACCGGGGAGCTGTTTTTT
>few|TRBJ2-3|TRBV7-9|TRBD1
CASSPTGARGDTQYF
TGTGCCAGCAGCCCGACAGGGGCCCGCGGAGATACGCAGTATTTT
>few|TRBJ1-2|TRBV12-5|-
CASGFPGNGYTF
TGTGCTAGTGGTTTCCCGGGGAATGGCTACACCTTC
>-|TRBJ1-1|TRBV29-1|-
CSVNWNTEAFF
TGCAGCGTGAACTGGAACACTGAAGCTTTCTTT
>few|TRBJ2-5|TRBV7-2|-
CASSPGGSRQETQYF
TGTGCCAGCAGCCCGGGCGGGTCCCGCCAAGAGACCCAGTACTTC
>few|TRBJ2-3|TRBV13|TRBD1
CASSLGGQSFTDTQYF
TGTGCCAGCAGCTTAGGGGGACAGAGCTTCACAGATACGCAGTATTTT
>few|TRBJ2-7|TRBV4-2|-
CASSQASLSSYEQYF
TGTGCCAGCAGCCAAGCGTCCCTGAGCTCCTACGAGCAGTACTTC
>-|TRBJ1-5|TRBV7-8|-
CASSLSAGNQPQHF
TGTGCCAGCAGCTTATCAGCGGGCAATCAGCCCCAGCATTTT
>-|TRBJ1-1|TRBV5-1|TRBD1
CASNHGTANTEAFF
TGCGCCAGCAACCACGGGACAGCAAACACTGAAGCTTTCTTT
>few|TRBJ1-2|TRBV11-2|TRBD1
CASIFRGTGTCYGYTF
TGTGCCAGCATCTTTAGGGGGACAGGGACTTGCTATGGCTACACCTTC
>-|TRBJ1-1|TRBV6-5|TRBD1
CASSNHGQANTEAFF
TGTGCCAGCAGCAACCACGGACAGGCGAACACTGAAGCTTTCTTT
>-|TRBJ1-5|TRBV15|-
CATGTGQTSNQPQHF
TGTGCCACCGGCACCGGACAGACTAGCAATCAGCCCCAGCATTTT
>-|TRBJ2-1|TRBV5-4|-
CASSLVGLDSEQFF
TGTGCCAGCAGCTTGGTGGGACTCGATAGTGAGCAGTTCTTC
>-|TRBJ2-7|TRBV7-2|TRBD2
CASSSYSGGPLYEQYF
TGTGCCAGCAGCTCCTATAGCGGGGGGCCCCTCTACGAGCAGTACTTC
>-|TRBJ1-6|TRBV7-9|-
CASSATGHLVEPLHF
TGTGCCAGCAGCGCCACGGGACATCTTGTGGAACCCCTCCACTTT
>few|TRBJ2-4|TRBV4-2|TRBD2
CASSQTLAGGPKNIQYF
TGTGCCAGCAGCCAAACTCTAGCGGGGGGGCCCAAAAACATTCAGTACTTC
>-|TRBJ2-7|TRBV7-2|TRBD1
CASSLGGDRGEQYF
TGTGCCAGCAGCTTAGGGGGGGACAGGGGCGAGCAGTACTTC
>few|TRBJ1-1|TRBV18|-
CASSPGQNTEAFF
TGTGCCAGCTCACCGGGCCAGAACACTGAAGCTTTCTTT
>few|TRBJ1-2|TRBV6-5|-
CASKKEAGGYGYTF
TGTGCCAGCAAAAAGGAGGCGGGTGGGTATGGCTACACCTTC
>few|TRBJ2-1|TRBV7-3|TRBD1
CASSAQGAGSNEQFF
TGTGCCAGCAGCGCCCAGGGGGCAGGTTCCAATGAGCAGTTCTTC